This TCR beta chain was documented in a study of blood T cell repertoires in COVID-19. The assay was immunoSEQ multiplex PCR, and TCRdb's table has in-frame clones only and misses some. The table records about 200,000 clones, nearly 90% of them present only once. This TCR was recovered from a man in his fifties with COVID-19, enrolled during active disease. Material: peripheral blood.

The CDR3, as DNA: TGCGCCAGCAGGCCAAACTCTCGGGGGGGCACAGATACGCAGTATTTT. Translation: CASRPNSRGGTDTQYF. The chain links TRBV5-1 to TRBJ2-3, with 7 nucleotides matching TRBD2. This CDR3 comprises 16 residues. Germline V gene sequence: CDR1 SGHRS, CDR2 YFSETQ. V dropped 5 bases and J dropped 1; count of bases not matched to a gene: 10. Drawing the rest from reference TRBV5-1 and TRBJ2-3, the complete variable domain is KAGVTQTPRYLIKTRGQQVTLSCSPISGHRSVSWYQQTPGQGLQFLFEYFSETQRNKGNFPGRFSGRQFSNSRSEMNVSTLELGDSALYLCASRPNSRGGTDTQYFGPGTRLTVL.